The 18 T cell receptor beta chains below come from one sample, sequenced in a study of cytomegalovirus exposure and HLA in healthy donors. Primers for the PCR totalled 60 Vbeta and 13 Jbeta. The assay was immunoSEQ multiplex PCR, and TCRdb's table has in-frame clones only and misses some. There are around 120,000 clones in the sample; more than 70% occur only once, and approximately 0.93% lies in the top ten. The sample consisted of PBMCs. The receptors were gathered from a human donor in good health.

The V gene is TRBV6-6, the J gene TRBJ1-4, with no clear D. CDR3 size: 15 residues. The V end was cut by 5 bases, the J end by 7 bases, with 17 bases between. The germline V gene has CDR1 MNHNY and CDR2 SVGAGI (reference sequence). CDR3 DNA: TGTGCCAGCAGTCTAATGGCGCTTCTAGGTGAAAAACTGTTTTTT. Translated: CASSLMALLGEKLFF.

J is TRBJ2-5 and V is TRBV7-9; the match to TRBD2 covers 11 bases. V lost 3 bases to trimming and J lost 3 bases; unmatched junction nucleotides: 0. Germline V gene sequence: CDR1 SEHNR, CDR2 FQNEAQ (reference sequence). The CDR3 runs 14 residues. The chain's CDR3 is CASSLGLAEETQYF. CDR3 DNA sequence: TGTGCCAGCAGCTTGGGACTAGCGGAAGAGACCCAGTACTTC.

V usage is TRBV9 and J usage is TRBJ1-6, with a weak D call TRBD1 (5 bases). Trimming removed 0 bases from V and 7 bases from J, with 11 bases in between. CDR3 length equals 15 residues. Per germline, CDR1 SGDLS and CDR2 YYNGEE. The DNA for the CDR3 is TGTGCCAGCAGCGTAGCTCTCCAGGGAAATTCACCCCTCCACTTT. Translation gives CASSVALQGNSPLHF.

V gene TRBV5-1 combines with J gene TRBJ2-7; the match to TRBD1 covers 11 bases. Germline CDR1 is SGHRS and CDR2 is YFSETQ. V was pared by 2 bases and J by 5 bases, with 3 bases of the junction left unmatched. The CDR3 covers 14 residues. The CDR3 spells CASSLGQGADEQYF. In nucleotides, the CDR3 is TGCGCCAGCAGCTTAGGACAGGGGGCAGACGAGCAGTACTTC.

The J gene is TRBJ2-7, the V gene TRBV4-2, with 7 positions matching TRBD1. The J segment lost 6 bases and the V segment lost 0 bases, leaving 5 bases of the junction unmatched. The germline V gene has CDR1 LGHNA and CDR2 YNFKEQ. CDR3 size: 14 residues. The CDR3 sequence is CASSQDPRGPEQYF. Written as DNA, the CDR3 is TGTGCCAGCAGCCAAGATCCGAGGGGGCCCGAGCAGTACTTC.

DNA of the CDR3: TGCGCCAGCAGCTTGGGGACTACCGGGGTTGGAGGTACGCAGTATTTT. Translating it yields CASSLGTTGVGGTQYF. This chain connects TRBV5-1 to TRBJ2-3; possible D gene TRBD2, 6 bases. This CDR3 spans 16 amino acids. V was clipped by 0 bases and J by 8 bases, with 19 bases between them. Germline CDR1 SGHRS, CDR2 YFSETQ. Using reference TRBV5-1 and TRBJ2-3 for the parts outside the CDR3, the full variable domain is KAGVTQTPRYLIKTRGQQVTLSCSPISGHRSVSWYQQTPGQGLQFLFEYFSETQRNKGNFPGRFSGRQFSNSRSEMNVSTLELGDSALYLCASSLGTTGVGGTQYFGPGTRLTVL.

V is TRBV19 and J is TRBJ1-1; D unresolved. With 4 bases removed from V and 1 base from J, the gap between germline ends came to 7 bases. There are 13 residues in the CDR3. The germline V gene has CDR1 LNHDA and CDR2 SQIVND (reference sequence). This CDR3 is CASSTSGNTEAFF. The CDR3 DNA follows: TGTGCCAGTAGTACGTCAGGGAACACTGAAGCTTTCTTT.

The chain links TRBV25-1 to TRBJ1-1; D is possibly TRBD1 (5 bases). There are 11 residues in the CDR3. Germline values: CDR1 MGHDK, CDR2 SYGVNS. Trimming pared 10 bases from V and 5 bases from J, leaving 11 bases between. The CDR3 loop is CATLGGTEAFF. The DNA of the CDR3 is TGTGCCACCCTGGGGGGGACTGAAGCTTTCTTT.

This rearrangement joins TRBV19 to TRBJ2-1; D is possibly TRBD2 (6 bases). The V gene's germline CDR1 is LNHDA and CDR2 SQIVND (reference sequence). The CDR3 sequence is 15 residues long. With 7 bases removed from V and 7 bases from J, the gap between germline ends came to 20 bases. Here the CDR3 reads CASTRARLEDNEQFF. Here the CDR3 DNA reads TGTGCCAGTACCCGGGCGAGACTAGAGGATAATGAGCAGTTCTTC.

The chain links TRBV11-2 to TRBJ2-1; TRBD2 matches at 10 bases. V gave up 5 bases and J gave up 4 bases; unmatched junction bases: 8. Germline CDR1 is SGHAT and CDR2 is FQNNGV. This CDR3 is 16 amino acids long. The CDR3 coding sequence is TGTGCCAGCAGCCAACTAGCGGGGTCAAATTACAATGAGCAGTTCTTC. Translation: CASSQLAGSNYNEQFF. Drawing the rest from reference TRBV11-2 and TRBJ2-1, the complete variable domain is EAGVAQSPRYKIIEKRQSVAFWCNPISGHATLYWYQQILGQGPKLLIQFQNNGVVDDSQLPKDRFSAERLKGVDSTLKIQPAKLEDSAVYLCASSQLAGSNYNEQFFGPGTRLTVL.

The chain carries TRBV19 and TRBJ2-3; 7 nucleotides line up with TRBD2. With V trimmed by 5 bases and J by 0 bases, 2 bases remained unmatched. CDR1 is LNHDA and CDR2 is SQIVND in the germline V gene (reference sequence). This CDR3 has 14 residues. In nucleotides, the CDR3 is TGTGCCAGTAGTTCTAGCGGAAGCACAGATACGCAGTATTTT. Protein product: CASSSSGSTDTQYF.

V gene TRBV2 combines with J gene TRBJ1-1, with 8 bases matching TRBD1. After removal of 2 bases from V and 2 bases from J, the junction contained 4 bases not matched to a gene. Looked up from germline, CDR1 is SNHLY and CDR2 is FYNNEI. The CDR3 runs 15 residues. CDR3: CASSEMGQANTEAFF. CDR3 DNA sequence: TGTGCCAGCAGTGAAATGGGACAGGCAAACACTGAAGCTTTCTTT.

This clone was recorded only once. The chain uses TRBV4-2 and TRBJ2-7; 7 bases align to TRBD2. The germline V gene has CDR1 LGHNA and CDR2 YNFKEQ. V lost 3 bases to trimming and J lost 2 bases; unmatched junction nucleotides: 13. This CDR3 contains 17 residues. The CDR3 nucleotides read TGTGCCAGCAGCCAGGGTCTAGCGGCCCTGCTAACCTACGAGCAGTACTTC. Translation gives CASSQGLAALLTYEQYF.

This chain connects TRBV13 to TRBJ2-3; 12 bases are a match to TRBD2. Germline assignment: CDR1 PRHDT and CDR2 FYEKMQ (reference sequence). Trimming took 4 bases from V and 4 from J; bases not matched to a gene: 6. The CDR3 is 16 amino acids. The CDR3 loop reads CASSSRTSGVPDTQYF. The CDR3 nucleotides read TGTGCCAGCAGCTCGAGGACTAGCGGGGTTCCAGATACGCAGTATTTT.

The chain uses TRBV19 and TRBJ1-2, with D uncertain. This CDR3 has 11 amino acids. V lost 3 bases and J 13 bases, leaving 12 bases between the germline ends. CDR1 LNHDA and CDR2 SQIVND come from the germline V gene (reference sequence). In DNA, the CDR3 is TGTGCCAGTAGTATTGCAGATCAGGCCACCTTC. It yields the protein CASSIADQATF.

The genes are TRBV11-2 and TRBJ2-3; perhaps TRBD1 as D (6 bases). V lost 5 bases and J 2 bases, leaving 20 bases between the germline ends. Germline loops: CDR1 SGHAT, CDR2 FQNNGV. The CDR3 loop spans 17 amino acids. The CDR3 region has the DNA TGTGCCAGCAGCAGGGTCAGGGGTCGCCAGTCCACAGATACGCAGTATTTT. It is translated as CASSRVRGRQSTDTQYF. Full variable domain (rest looked up from reference TRBV11-2 and TRBJ2-3): EAGVAQSPRYKIIEKRQSVAFWCNPISGHATLYWYQQILGQGPKLLIQFQNNGVVDDSQLPKDRFSAERLKGVDSTLKIQPAKLEDSAVYLCASSRVRGRQSTDTQYFGPGTRLTVL.

V is TRBV7-9 and J is TRBJ2-2, with 8 bases that match TRBD2. Germline CDR1 reads SEHNR; CDR2 reads FQNEAQ (reference sequence). The CDR3 sequence is 17 residues long. J gave up 3 bases and V 5 bases, and 11 bases lay outside the gene matches. This chain's CDR3 is CASSPPFSGGDTGELFF. The CDR3 nucleotides are TGTGCCAGCAGCCCCCCTTTCAGCGGGGGTGACACCGGGGAGCTGTTTTTT.

V gene TRBV7-8 combines with J gene TRBJ1-1; D is possibly TRBD1 (6 bases). There are 16 residues in the CDR3. The germline V gene has CDR1 SGHVS and CDR2 FQNEAQ. Trimming left V 1 base short and J 1 base short, with 13 bases between. The CDR3 bases are TGTGCCAGCAGCTTAGGGGTCAGGGGAAAGAACACTGAAGCTTTCTTT. It encodes CASSLGVRGKNTEAFF.